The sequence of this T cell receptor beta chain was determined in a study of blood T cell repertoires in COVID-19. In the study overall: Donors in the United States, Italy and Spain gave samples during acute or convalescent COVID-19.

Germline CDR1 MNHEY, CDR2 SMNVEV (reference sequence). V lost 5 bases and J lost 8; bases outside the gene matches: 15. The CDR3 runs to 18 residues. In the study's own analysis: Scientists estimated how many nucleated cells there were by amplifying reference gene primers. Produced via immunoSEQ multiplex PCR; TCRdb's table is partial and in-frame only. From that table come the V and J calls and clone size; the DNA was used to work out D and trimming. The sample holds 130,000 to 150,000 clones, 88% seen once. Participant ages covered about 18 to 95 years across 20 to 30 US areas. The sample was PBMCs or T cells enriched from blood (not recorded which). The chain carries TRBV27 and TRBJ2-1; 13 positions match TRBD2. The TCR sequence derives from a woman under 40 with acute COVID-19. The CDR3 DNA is TGTGCCAGCAGTCCATTCCCCCGGACTAGCGGGAGTTCGGATGAGCAGTTCTTC. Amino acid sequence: CASSPFPRTSGSSDEQFF.